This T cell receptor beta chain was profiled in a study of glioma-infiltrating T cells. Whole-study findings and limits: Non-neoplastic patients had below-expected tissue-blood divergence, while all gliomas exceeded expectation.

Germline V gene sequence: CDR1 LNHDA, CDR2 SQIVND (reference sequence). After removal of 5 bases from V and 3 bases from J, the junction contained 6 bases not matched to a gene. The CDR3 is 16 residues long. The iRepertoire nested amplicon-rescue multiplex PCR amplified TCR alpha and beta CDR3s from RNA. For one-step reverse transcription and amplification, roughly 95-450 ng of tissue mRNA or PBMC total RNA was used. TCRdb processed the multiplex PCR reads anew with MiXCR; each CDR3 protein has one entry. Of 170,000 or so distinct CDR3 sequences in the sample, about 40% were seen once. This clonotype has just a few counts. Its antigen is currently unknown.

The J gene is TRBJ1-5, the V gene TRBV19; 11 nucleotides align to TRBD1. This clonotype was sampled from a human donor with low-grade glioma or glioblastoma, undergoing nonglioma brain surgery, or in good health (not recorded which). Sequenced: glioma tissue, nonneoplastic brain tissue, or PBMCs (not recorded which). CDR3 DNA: TGTGCCAGTAGTGTGGGGGACAGGGGGATCAATCAGCCCCAGCATTTT. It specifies CASSVGDRGINQPQHF.